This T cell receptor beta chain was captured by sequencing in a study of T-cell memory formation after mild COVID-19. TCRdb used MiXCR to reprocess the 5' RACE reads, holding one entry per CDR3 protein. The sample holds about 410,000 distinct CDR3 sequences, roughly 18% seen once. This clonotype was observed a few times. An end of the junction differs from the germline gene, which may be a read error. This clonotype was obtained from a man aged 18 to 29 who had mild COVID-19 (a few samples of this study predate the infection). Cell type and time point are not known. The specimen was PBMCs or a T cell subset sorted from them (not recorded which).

The CDR3 sequence: CASSFGLAGAQGTQYF. The CDR3 region has the DNA TGTGCCAGCAGCTTTGGACTAGCGGGGGCCCAAGGGACCCAGTACTTC. The chain has TRBV7-9 and TRBJ2-5; TRBD2 aligns across 13 bases. Germline CDR1 SEHNR, CDR2 FQNEAQ (reference sequence). This CDR3 contains 16 residues. Variable domain in full (rest from reference TRBV7-9 and TRBJ2-5): DTGVSQNPRHKITKRGQNVTFRCDPISEHNRLYWYRQTLGQGPEFLTYFQNEAQLEKSRLLSDRFSAERPKGSFSTLEIQRTEQGDSAMYLCASSFGLAGAQGTQYFGPGTRLLVL.